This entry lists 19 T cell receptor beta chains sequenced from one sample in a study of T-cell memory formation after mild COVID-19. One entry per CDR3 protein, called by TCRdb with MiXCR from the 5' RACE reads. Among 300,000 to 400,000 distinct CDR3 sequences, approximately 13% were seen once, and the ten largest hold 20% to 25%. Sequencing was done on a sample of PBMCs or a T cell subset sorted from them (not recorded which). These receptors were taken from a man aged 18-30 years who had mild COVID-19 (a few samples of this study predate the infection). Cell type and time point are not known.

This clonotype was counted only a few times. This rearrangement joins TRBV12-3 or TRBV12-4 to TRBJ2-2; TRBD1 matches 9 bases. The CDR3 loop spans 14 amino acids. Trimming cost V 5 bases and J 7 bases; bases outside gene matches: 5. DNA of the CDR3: TGTGCCAGCAGTAAATACAGGGGGCACGGGGAGCTGTTTTTT. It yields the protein CASSKYRGHGELFF.

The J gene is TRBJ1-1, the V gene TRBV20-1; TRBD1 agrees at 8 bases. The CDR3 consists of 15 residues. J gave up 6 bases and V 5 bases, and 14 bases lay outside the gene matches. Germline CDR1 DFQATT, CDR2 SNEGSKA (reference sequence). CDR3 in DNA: TGCAGTGCTTGGCAGGGGGCGAGCGATAGCCCTGAAGCTTTCTTT. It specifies CSAWQGASDSPEAFF.

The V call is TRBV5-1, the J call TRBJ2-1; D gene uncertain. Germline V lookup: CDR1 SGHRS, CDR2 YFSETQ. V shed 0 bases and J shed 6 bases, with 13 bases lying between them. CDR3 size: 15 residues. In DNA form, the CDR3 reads TGCGCCAGCAGCTTGGGGCCTCGGCGCCCCAATGAGCAGTTCTTC. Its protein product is CASSLGPRRPNEQFF.

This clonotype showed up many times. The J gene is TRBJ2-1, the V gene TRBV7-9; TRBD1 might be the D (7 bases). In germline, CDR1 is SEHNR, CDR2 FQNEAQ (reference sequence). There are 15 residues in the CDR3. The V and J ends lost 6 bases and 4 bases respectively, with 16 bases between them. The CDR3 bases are TGTGCCAGCAGACTAGCCGGGACAGTATACAATGAGCAGTTCTTC. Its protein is CASRLAGTVYNEQFF. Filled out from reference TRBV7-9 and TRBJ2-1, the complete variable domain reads DTGVSQNPRHKITKRGQNVTFRCDPISEHNRLYWYRQTLGQGPEFLTYFQNEAQLEKSRLLSDRFSAERPKGSFSTLEIQRTEQGDSAMYLCASRLAGTVYNEQFFGPGTRLTVL.

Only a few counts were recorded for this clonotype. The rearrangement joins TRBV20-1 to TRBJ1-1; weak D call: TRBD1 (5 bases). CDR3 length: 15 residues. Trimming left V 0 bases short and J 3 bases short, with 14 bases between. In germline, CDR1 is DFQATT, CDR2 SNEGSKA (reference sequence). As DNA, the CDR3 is TGCAGTGCTAGAGATCCCTGGAGAGGGGACACTGAAGCTTTCTTT. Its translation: CSARDPWRGDTEAFF.

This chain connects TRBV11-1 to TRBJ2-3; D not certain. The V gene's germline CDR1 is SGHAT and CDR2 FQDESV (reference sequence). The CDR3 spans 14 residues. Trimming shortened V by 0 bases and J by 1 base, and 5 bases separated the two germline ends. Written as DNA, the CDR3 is TGTGCCAGCAGCTTAGCCCATCGCACAGATACGCAGTATTTT. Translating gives CASSLAHRTDTQYF.

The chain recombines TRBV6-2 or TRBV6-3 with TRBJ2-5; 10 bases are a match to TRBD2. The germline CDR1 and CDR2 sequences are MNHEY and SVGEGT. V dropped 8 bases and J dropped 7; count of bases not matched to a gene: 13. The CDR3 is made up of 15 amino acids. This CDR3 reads CASVDTSGAHGTQYF. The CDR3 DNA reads TGTGCCAGCGTAGACACTAGCGGGGCACACGGGACCCAGTACTTC.

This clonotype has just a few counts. The CDR3 nucleotides are TGTGCCAGCAGCCAAGATCCCGGGACAGAGCAAAACACTGAAGCTTTCTTT. It yields the protein CASSQDPGTEQNTEAFF. The chain employs TRBV4-2 and TRBJ1-1, with 7 bases fitting TRBD1. J was trimmed by 2 bases and V by 0 bases; bases with no gene match: 9. Per the germline V gene, CDR1 is LGHNA and CDR2 is YNFKEQ. CDR3 length equals 17 residues.

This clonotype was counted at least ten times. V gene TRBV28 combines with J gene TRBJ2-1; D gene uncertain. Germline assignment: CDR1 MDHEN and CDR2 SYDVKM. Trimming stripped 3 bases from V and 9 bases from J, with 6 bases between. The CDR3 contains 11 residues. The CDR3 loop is CASSLLGEQFF. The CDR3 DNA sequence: TGTGCCAGCAGTTTGTTGGGTGAGCAGTTCTTC.

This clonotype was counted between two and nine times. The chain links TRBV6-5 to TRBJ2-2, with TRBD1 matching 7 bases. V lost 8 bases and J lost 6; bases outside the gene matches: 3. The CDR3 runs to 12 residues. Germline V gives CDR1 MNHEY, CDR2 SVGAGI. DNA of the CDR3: TGTGCCAGCGAGGGGGCCCCCGGGGAGCTGTTTTTT. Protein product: CASEGAPGELFF.

Here the CDR3 reads CASRTSSYNEQFF. Written as DNA, the CDR3 is TGTGCCAGCAGAACCAGCTCCTACAATGAGCAGTTCTTC. The genes are TRBV12-3 or TRBV12-4 and TRBJ2-1; no definite D call. The CDR3 sequence is 13 residues long. Trimming cost V 6 bases and J 0 bases, with 6 bases left between them.

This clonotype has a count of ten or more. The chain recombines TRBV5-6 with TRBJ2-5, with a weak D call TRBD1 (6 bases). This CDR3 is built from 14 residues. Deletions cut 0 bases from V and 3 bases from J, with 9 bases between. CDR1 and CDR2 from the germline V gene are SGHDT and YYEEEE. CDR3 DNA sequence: TGTGCCAGCAGCTTGGACCGACAGGAAGAGACCCAGTACTTC. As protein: CASSLDRQEETQYF.

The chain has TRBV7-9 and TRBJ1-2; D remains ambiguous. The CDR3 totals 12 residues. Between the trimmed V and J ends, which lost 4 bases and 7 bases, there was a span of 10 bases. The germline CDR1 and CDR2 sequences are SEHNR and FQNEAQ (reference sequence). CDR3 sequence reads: CASSSGASGYTF. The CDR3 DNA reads TGTGCCAGCAGCTCCGGCGCCTCTGGCTACACCTTC.

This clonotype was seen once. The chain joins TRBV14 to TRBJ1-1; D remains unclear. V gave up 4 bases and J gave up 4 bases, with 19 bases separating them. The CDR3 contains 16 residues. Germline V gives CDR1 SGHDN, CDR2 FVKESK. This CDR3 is CASSRPGREGSTEAFF. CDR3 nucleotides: TGTGCCAGCAGCCGACCAGGCCGGGAAGGGAGCACTGAAGCTTTCTTT.

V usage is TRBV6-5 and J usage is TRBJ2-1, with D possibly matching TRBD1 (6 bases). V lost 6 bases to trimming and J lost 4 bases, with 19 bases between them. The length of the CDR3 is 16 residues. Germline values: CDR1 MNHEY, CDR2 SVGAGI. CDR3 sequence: CASSLTPGTPYNEQFF. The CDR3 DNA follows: TGTGCCAGCAGCCTCACGCCAGGGACACCTTACAATGAGCAGTTCTTC.

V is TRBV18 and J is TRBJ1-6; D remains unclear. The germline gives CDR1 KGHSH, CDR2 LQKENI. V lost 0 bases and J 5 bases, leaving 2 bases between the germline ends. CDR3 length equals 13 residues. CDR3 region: CASSPPNNSPLHF. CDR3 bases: TGTGCCAGCTCACCACCGAATAATTCACCCCTCCACTTT.

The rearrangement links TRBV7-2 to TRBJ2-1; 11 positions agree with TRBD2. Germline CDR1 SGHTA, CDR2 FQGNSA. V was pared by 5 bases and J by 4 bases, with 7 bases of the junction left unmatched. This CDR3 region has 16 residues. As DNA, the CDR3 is TGTGCCAGCAGCCCGGACGCTAGCGGGGGGTACAATGAGCAGTTCTTC. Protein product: CASSPDASGGYNEQFF.

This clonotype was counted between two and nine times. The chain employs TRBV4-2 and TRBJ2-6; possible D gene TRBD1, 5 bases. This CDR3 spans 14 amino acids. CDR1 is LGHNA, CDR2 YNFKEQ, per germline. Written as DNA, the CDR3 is TGTGCAACCCTGACAGACTCTGGGGCCAACGTCCTGACTTTC. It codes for CATLTDSGANVLTF.

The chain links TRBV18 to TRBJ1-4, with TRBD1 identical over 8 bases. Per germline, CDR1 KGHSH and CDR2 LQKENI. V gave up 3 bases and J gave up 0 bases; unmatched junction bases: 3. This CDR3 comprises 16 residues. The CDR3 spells CASSPRQGTTNEKLFF. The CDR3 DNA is TGTGCCAGCTCACCCCGACAGGGGACAACTAATGAAAAACTGTTTTTT.